This TCR beta chain comes out of a study of blood T cells in healthy people across ages. Whole-study results and caveats: Those diversity estimates obtained from one million T cells were thought to be underestimates.

The use of a sample-barcoded 5' primer and a J-beta primer mix characterized a second PCR of roughly 6 to 12 cycles. A template-switch adaptor with 12 random nucleotides tagged each cDNA molecule. TCRdb re-called the 5' RACE reads through MiXCR, storing one row per CDR3 protein. Here the sample spans 1.5 million to 2 million distinct CDR3 sequences, about 49% being singletons. This CDR3 has 14 residues. The germline V gene encodes CDR1 MNHEY and CDR2 SVGAGI. Trimming removed 2 bases at V and 4 bases at J, with 11 bases between. Points on this clonotype: Its antigen remains unknown.

Sequencing was performed on blood. The chain combines TRBV6-5 with TRBJ2-5; D is possibly TRBD1 (6 bases). The TCR sequence derives from a woman in her thirties or forties in good health. The CDR3 protein is CASSYKNRVETQYF. CDR3 nucleotide sequence: TGTGCCAGCAGTTACAAAAACAGGGTAGAGACCCAGTACTTC.